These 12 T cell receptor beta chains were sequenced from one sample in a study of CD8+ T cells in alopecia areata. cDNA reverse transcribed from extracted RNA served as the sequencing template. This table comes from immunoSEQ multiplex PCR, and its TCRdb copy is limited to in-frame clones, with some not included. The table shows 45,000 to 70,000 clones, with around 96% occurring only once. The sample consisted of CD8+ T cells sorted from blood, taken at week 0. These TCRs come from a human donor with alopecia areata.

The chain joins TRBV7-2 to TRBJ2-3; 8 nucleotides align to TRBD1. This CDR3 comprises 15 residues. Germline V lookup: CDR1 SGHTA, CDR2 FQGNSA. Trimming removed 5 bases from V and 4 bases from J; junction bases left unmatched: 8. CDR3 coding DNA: TGTGCCAGCAGCAATACAGGGGGGCGGGCAGATACGCAGTATTTT. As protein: CASSNTGGRADTQYF. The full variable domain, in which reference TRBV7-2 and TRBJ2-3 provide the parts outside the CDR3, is GAGVSQSPSNKVTEKGKDVELRCDPISGHTALYWYRQSLGQGLEFLIYFQGNSAPDKSGLPSDRFSAERTGGSVSTLTIQRTQQEDSAVYLCASSNTGGRADTQYFGPGTRLTVL.

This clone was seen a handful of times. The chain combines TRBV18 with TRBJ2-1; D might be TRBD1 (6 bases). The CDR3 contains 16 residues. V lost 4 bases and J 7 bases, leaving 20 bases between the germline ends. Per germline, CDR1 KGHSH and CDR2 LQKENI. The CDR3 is CASSLDRPVGSNEQFF. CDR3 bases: TGTGCCAGCTCACTAGACAGGCCAGTGGGGAGTAATGAGCAGTTCTTC.

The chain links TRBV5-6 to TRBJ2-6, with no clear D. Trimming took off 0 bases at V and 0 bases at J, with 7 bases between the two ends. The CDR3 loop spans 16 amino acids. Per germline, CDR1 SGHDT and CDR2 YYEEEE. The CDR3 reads CASSLEDFSGANVLTF. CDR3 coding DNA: TGTGCCAGCAGCTTGGAAGATTTCTCTGGGGCCAACGTCCTGACTTTC.

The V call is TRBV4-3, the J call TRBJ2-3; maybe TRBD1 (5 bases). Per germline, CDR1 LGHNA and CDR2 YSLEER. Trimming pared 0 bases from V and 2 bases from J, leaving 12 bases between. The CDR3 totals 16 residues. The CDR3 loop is CASSQEGRVPTDTQYF. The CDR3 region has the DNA TGCGCCAGCAGCCAAGAGGGCAGGGTCCCCACAGATACGCAGTATTTT.

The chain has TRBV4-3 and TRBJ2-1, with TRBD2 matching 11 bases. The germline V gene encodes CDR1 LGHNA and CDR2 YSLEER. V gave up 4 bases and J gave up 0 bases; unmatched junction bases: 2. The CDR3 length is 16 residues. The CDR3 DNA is TGCGCCAGCAGCCCAACTAGCGGGAGCTCCTACAATGAGCAGTTCTTC. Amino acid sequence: CASSPTSGSSYNEQFF.

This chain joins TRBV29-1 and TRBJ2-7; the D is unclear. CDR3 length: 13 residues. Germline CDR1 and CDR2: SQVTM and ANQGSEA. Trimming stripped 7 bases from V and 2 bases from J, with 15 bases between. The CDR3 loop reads CSARLSTTYEQYF. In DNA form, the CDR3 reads TGCAGCGCCCGACTCTCAACCACCTACGAGCAGTACTTC.

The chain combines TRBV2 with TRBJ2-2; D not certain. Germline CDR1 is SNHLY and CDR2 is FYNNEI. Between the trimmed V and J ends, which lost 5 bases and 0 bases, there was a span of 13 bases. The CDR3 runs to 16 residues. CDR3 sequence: CASSLSRLPNTGELFF. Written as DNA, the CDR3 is TGTGCCAGCAGTTTGAGCAGGCTCCCGAACACCGGGGAGCTGTTTTTT.

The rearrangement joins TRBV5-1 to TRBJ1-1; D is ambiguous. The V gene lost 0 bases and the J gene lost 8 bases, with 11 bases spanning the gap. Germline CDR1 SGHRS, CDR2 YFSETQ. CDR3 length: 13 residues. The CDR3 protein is CASSLGPGFEAFF. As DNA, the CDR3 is TGCGCCAGCAGCTTGGGGCCCGGATTCGAAGCTTTCTTT. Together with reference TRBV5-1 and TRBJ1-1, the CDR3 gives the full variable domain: KAGVTQTPRYLIKTRGQQVTLSCSPISGHRSVSWYQQTPGQGLQFLFEYFSETQRNKGNFPGRFSGRQFSNSRSEMNVSTLELGDSALYLCASSLGPGFEAFFGQGTRLTVV.

CDR3 DNA: TGTGCCAGCAGCTTAGGACTAGCCGGCCTAGATGAGCAGTTCTTC. Amino acid sequence: CASSLGLAGLDEQFF. The V call is TRBV7-9, the J call TRBJ2-1, with TRBD2 matching 7 bases. With V trimmed by 1 base and J by 8 bases, 8 bases remained unmatched. The CDR3 length is 15 residues. Germline assignment: CDR1 SEHNR and CDR2 FQNEAQ (reference sequence).

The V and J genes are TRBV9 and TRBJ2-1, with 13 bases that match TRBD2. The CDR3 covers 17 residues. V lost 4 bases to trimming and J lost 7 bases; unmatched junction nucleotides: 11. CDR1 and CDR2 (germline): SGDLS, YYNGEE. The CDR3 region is CASSLGTSGDRKNEQFF. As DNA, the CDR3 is TGTGCCAGCAGCCTCGGGACTAGCGGGGACAGAAAAAATGAGCAGTTCTTC.

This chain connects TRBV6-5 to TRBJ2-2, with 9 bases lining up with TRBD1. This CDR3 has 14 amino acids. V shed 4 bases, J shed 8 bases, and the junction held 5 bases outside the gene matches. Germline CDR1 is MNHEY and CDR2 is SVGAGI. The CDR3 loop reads CASSLQGAAGELFF. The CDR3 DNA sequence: TGTGCCAGCAGTTTACAGGGGGCTGCAGGGGAGCTGTTTTTT.

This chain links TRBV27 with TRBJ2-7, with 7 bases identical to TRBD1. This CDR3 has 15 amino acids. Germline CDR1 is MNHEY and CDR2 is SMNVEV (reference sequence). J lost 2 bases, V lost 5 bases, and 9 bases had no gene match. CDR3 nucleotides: TGTGCCAGCAGTCCGAAAGGGACAGCTACCTACGAGCAGTACTTC. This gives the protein CASSPKGTATYEQYF.